This T cell receptor beta chain was captured in a study of blood T cells in healthy people across ages. The CDR3 consists of 13 residues. Germline CDR1 DFQATT, CDR2 SNEGSKA (reference sequence). Trimming removed 3 bases from V and 3 bases from J, with 11 bases in between. A second PCR, run for 7 to 11 cycles, used a sample-barcoded 5' primer plus a J-beta primer mix. Every cDNA molecule bore a tag from a template-switch adaptor containing 12 random nucleotides. TCRdb reprocessed the 5' RACE reads with MiXCR, giving one entry per CDR3 protein. The table has around 1.5 million distinct CDR3 sequences, about 32% seen once; the top ten hold approximately 10%. Extraction yielded at least 5 micrograms of total RNA per sample.

The chain links TRBV20-1 to TRBJ1-1, with D unresolved. Material for sequencing was blood. The sequence was obtained from a woman in her thirties in good health. Written as DNA, the CDR3 is TGCAGTGCTAGGGAGGACCAGGACACTGAAGCTTTCTTT. Its translation is CSAREDQDTEAFF.